The entry below gives a single T cell receptor (beta chain) sequence along with its context. The antigen is unknown. This specimen comes from a study of identifying expanded T cells in peripheral blood. Study-level findings and limits: Across healthy donors, higher total template counts meant significantly greater roughly two-week count variance. Over around two and four weeks, about 16 and 19 clones changed, versus 1.2 between replicates.

J gave up 4 bases and V 7 bases, and 9 bases lay outside the gene matches. Looked up from germline, CDR1 is SQVTM and CDR2 is ANQGSEA. This CDR3 is built from 14 residues. Some clones are missing from TCRdb's copy, which holds only in-frame ones; the method was immunoSEQ multiplex PCR. The sample carries about 100,000 clones, more than 70% recorded once. Collection occurred without any documented infections or immune events in donors. The rearrangement uses TRBV29-1 and TRBJ2-2; the match to TRBD1 covers 7 bases. Sequenced: blood. The TCR was taken from a person aged 18 to 70 in good health. The CDR3 sequence is CSARGQDLTGELFF. DNA for the CDR3: TGCAGCGCCAGAGGACAGGACCTCACCGGGGAGCTGTTTTTT.